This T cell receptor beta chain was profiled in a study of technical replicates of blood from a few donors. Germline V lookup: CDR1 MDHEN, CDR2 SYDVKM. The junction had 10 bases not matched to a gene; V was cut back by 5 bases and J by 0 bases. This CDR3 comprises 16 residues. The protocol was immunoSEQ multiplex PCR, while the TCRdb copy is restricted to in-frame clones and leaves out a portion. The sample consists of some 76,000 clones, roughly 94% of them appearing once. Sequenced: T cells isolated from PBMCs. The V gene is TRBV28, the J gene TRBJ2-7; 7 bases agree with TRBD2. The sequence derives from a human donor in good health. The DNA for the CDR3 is TGTGCCAGCAGTACCTCCCGACTAGCCTACTCCTACGAGCAGTACTTC. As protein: CASSTSRLAYSYEQYF.